This is a list of T cell receptor beta chains from one sample in a study of radiotherapy plus CTLA-4 blockade in lung cancer. Libraries were prepared by immunoSEQ multiplex PCR; TCRdb keeps only in-frame clonotypes and omits some of them. The repertoire holds approximately 73,000 clones, with over 75% as singletons. The source was peripheral blood, collected from a patient treated with radiotherapy plus ipilimumab. The receptors here all came from a human donor with non-small cell lung cancer that progressed on radiotherapy plus ipilimumab. The CDR3 runs from the conserved cysteine through the conserved F or W. The D gene is left open where the match is weak. Clone size is stated in some rows and not others, as once, few, many or a class when expanded.

size,length,J,V,D,CDR3,DNA
NA,13,TRBJ1-2,TRBV29-1,TRBD1,CSVERGTGLGYTF,TGCAGCGTTGAAAGAGGGACAGGCCTGGGCTACACCTTC
NA,13,TRBJ1-4,TRBV7-9,TRBD1,CATIQGADEKLFF,TGTGCCACTATACAGGGGGCAGATGAAAAACTGTTTTTT
medium-sized,14,TRBJ2-7,TRBV7-9,NA,CATSKTGNTYEQYF,TGTGCCACCTCAAAAACAGGGAATACCTACGAGCAGTACTTC
NA,14,TRBJ2-5,TRBV2,NA,CASSMGGALETQYF,TGTGCCAGCAGTATGGGGGGGGCCCTGGAGACCCAGTACTTC
NA,16,TRBJ2-3,TRBV19,TRBD2,CASSPLAGNPTDTQYF,TGTGCCAGTAGTCCTTTAGCGGGAAACCCCACAGATACGCAGTATTTT
NA,16,TRBJ1-3,TRBV30,NA,CAWSVLLAISGNTIYF,TGTGCCTGGAGTGTACTGTTGGCTATCTCTGGAAACACCATATATTTT
NA,14,TRBJ2-5,TRBV7-6,NA,CASSLGQYQETQYF,TGTGCCAGCAGCTTAGGCCAGTACCAAGAGACCCAGTACTTC
NA,14,TRBJ2-2,TRBV6-6,TRBD2,CASSRGSLTGELFF,TGTGCCAGCAGTCGCGGGAGCCTCACCGGGGAGCTGTTTTTT
once,15,TRBJ2-1,TRBV5-1,NA,CASSSGRNSYNEQFF,TGCGCCAGCAGCTCCGGACGTAACTCCTACAATGAGCAGTTCTTC
NA,14,TRBJ2-2,TRBV11-1,NA,CASSLVWPTGELFF,TGTGCCAGCAGCTTAGTTTGGCCAACCGGGGAGCTGTTTTTT
NA,13,TRBJ1-5,TRBV30,NA,CAWSGGSNQPQHF,TGTGCCTGGAGTGGGGGGAGCAATCAGCCCCAGCATTTT
few,15,TRBJ2-1,TRBV25-1,NA,CASSERFVDYNEQFF,TGTGCCAGCAGTGAACGCTTTGTTGACTACAATGAGCAGTTCTTC
NA,12,TRBJ1-1,TRBV6-1,NA,CASSRWNTEAFF,TGTGCCAGCAGTAGATGGAACACTGAAGCTTTCTTT
NA,11,TRBJ2-1,TRBV20-1,NA,CSGRQDNEQFF,TGCAGCGGACGACAGGACAATGAGCAGTTCTTC
NA,13,TRBJ1-1,TRBV5-8,NA,CASSKDAIYEAFF,TGTGCCAGCAGCAAGGACGCGATCTATGAAGCTTTCTTT
NA,16,TRBJ2-1,TRBV10-3,TRBD1,CAISPSPGQGNTEQFF,TGTGCCATCAGCCCCAGTCCGGGACAGGGTAATACTGAGCAGTTCTTC
NA,15,TRBJ2-3,TRBV5-1,NA,CASSLAFRDPDTQYF,TGCGCCAGCAGCTTGGCCTTCAGGGACCCAGATACGCAGTATTTT
NA,17,TRBJ2-7,TRBV7-2,TRBD2,CASSLAGLAESSYEQYF,TGTGCCAGCAGCTTAGCGGGTCTAGCGGAAAGCTCCTACGAGCAGTACTTC
NA,18,TRBJ2-2,TRBV4-1,TRBD2,CASSQVLAGSMNTGELFF,TGCGCCAGCAGCCAAGTGCTAGCGGGAAGCATGAACACCGGGGAGCTGTTTTTT
NA,14,TRBJ1-1,TRBV15,NA,CATSSLNTNTEAFF,TGTGCCACCAGCAGCCTAAATACGAACACTGAAGCTTTCTTT
NA,13,TRBJ2-5,TRBV5-5,NA,CASRYRQQETQYF,TGTGCCAGCAGGTACCGACAGCAAGAGACCCAGTACTTC
once,15,TRBJ2-7,TRBV2,NA,CASSAERVGAYEQYF,TGTGCCAGCAGTGCAGAGCGCGTAGGGGCATACGAGCAGTACTTC
NA,13,TRBJ1-2,TRBV6-5,TRBD1,CASSLDRAYGYTF,TGTGCCAGCAGTCTGGACAGGGCGTATGGCTACACCTTC
NA,13,TRBJ2-5,TRBV30,TRBD2,CAWRVGGQETQYF,TGTGCCTGGAGGGTGGGGGGGCAAGAGACCCAGTACTTC
NA,13,TRBJ1-1,TRBV30,TRBD1,CAWSYRDRVYAFF,TGTGCCTGGAGCTACCGGGACAGGGTTTACGCTTTCTTT
NA,16,TRBJ2-7,TRBV28,TRBD2,CASSSTPGTRNYEQYF,TGTGCCAGCAGTTCAACACCGGGGACTAGAAACTACGAGCAGTACTTC
NA,15,TRBJ1-1,TRBV14,TRBD1,CASSRWTGSNTEAFF,TGTGCCAGCAGCCGATGGACAGGGTCGAACACTGAAGCTTTCTTT
few,13,TRBJ2-2,TRBV10-2,NA,CASSDRDTGELFF,TGCGCCAGCAGTGACAGGGACACCGGGGAGCTGTTTTTT
few,14,TRBJ1-1,TRBV11-2,NA,CASSKTGLRTEAFF,TGTGCCAGCAGCAAAACGGGGTTAAGAACTGAAGCTTTCTTT